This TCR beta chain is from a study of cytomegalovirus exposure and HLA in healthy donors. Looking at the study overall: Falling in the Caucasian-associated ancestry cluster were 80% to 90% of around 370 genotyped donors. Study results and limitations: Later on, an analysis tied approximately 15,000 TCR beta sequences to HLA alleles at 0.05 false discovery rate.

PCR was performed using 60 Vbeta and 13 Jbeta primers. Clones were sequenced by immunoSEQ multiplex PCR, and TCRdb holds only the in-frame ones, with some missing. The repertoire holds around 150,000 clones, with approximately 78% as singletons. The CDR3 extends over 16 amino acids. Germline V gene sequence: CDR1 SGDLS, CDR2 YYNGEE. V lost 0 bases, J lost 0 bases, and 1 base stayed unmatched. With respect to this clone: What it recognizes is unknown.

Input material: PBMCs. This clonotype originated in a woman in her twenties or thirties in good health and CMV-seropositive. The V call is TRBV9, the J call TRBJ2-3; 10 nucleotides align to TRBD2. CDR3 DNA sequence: TGTGCCAGCAGCGTAGTAGCGGGGGGTAGCACAGATACGCAGTATTTT. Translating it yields CASSVVAGGSTDTQYF.